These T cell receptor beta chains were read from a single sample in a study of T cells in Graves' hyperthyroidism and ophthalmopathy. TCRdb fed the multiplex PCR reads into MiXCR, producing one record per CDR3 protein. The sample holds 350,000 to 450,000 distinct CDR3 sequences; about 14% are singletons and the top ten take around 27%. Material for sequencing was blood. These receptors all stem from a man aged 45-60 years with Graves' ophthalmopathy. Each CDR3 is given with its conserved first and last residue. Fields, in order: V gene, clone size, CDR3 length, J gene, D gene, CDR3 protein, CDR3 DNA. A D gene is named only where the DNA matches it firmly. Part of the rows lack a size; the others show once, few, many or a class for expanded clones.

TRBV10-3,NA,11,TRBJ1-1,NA,CAISAGTEAFF,TGTGCCATCAGCGCCGGGACAGAAGCTTTCTTT
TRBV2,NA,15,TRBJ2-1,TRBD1,CASSGQGARYNEQFF,TGTGCCAGCAGTGGACAGGGGGCGCGCTACAATGAGCAGTTCTTC
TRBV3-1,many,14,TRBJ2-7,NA,CASSQDPKSYEQYF,TGTGCCAGCAGCCAAGACCCTAAAAGCTACGAGCAGTACTTC
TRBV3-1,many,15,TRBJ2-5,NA,CASSQGPDTQETQYF,TGTGCCAGCAGCCAAGGGCCGGACACACAAGAGACCCAGTACTTC
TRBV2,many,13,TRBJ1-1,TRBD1,CASSRQGNTEAFF,TGTGCCAGCAGCCGACAGGGGAACACTGAAGCTTTCTTT
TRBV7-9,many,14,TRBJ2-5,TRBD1,CASSQGGARETQYF,TGTGCCAGCAGTCAAGGGGGCGCGAGAGAGACCCAGTACTTC
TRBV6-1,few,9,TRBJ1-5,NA,CASPEPQHF,TGTGCCAGCCCCGAGCCCCAGCATTTT
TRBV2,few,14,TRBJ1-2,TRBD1,CASSRTGNNYGYTF,TGTGCCAGCAGTAGGACAGGGAATAACTATGGCTACACCTTC
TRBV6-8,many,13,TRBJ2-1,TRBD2,CARRSGSRNEQFF,TGTGCCAGAAGAAGCGGGAGCCGTAATGAGCAGTTCTTC
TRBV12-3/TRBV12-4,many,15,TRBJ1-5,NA,CASSLWGAGNQPQHF,TGTGCCAGCAGCCTATGGGGGGCAGGCAATCAGCCCCAGCATTTT
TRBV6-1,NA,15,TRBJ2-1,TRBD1,CASSLGQGSHNEQFF,TGTGCCAGCAGTCTAGGACAGGGGTCCCACAATGAGCAGTTCTTC